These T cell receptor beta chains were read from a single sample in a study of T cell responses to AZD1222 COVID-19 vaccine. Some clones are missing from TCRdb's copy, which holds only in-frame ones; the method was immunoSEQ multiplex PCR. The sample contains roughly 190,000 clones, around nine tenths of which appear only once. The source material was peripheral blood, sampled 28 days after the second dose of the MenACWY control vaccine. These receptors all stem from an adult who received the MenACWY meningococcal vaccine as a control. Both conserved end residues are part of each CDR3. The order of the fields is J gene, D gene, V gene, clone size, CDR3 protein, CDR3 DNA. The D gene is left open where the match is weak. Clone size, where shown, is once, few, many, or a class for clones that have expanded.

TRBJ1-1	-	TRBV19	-	CASSDRNTEAFF	TGTGCCAGTAGCGACAGGAACACTGAAGCTTTCTTT
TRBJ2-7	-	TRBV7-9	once	CASSAYTGLGSYEQYF	TGTGCCAGCAGCGCTTATACAGGGCTGGGCTCCTACGAGCAGTACTTC
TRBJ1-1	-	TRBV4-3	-	CASSQDRGNTEAFF	TGCGCCAGCAGCCAAGACAGGGGGAACACTGAAGCTTTCTTT
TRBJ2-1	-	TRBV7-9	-	CASSLAGTTSYNEQFF	TGTGCCAGCAGCTTAGCGGGCACTACCTCCTACAATGAGCAGTTCTTC
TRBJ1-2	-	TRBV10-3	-	CAISERRDYGYTF	TGTGCCATCAGTGAACGGCGGGACTATGGCTACACCTTC
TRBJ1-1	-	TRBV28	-	CASSLWGGPEAFF	TGTGCCAGCAGTTTATGGGGGGGTCCCGAAGCTTTCTTT
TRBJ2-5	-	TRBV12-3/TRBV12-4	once	CASSLRRAETQYF	TGTGCCAGCAGTTTACGCAGGGCCGAGACCCAGTACTTC
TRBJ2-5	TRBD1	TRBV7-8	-	CASSFGTAQETQYF	TGTGCCAGCAGCTTCGGGACAGCGCAAGAGACCCAGTACTTC
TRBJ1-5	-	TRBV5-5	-	CASSPWDNQPQHF	TGTGCCAGCAGCCCTTGGGACAATCAGCCCCAGCATTTT
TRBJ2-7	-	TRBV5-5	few	CASSLVGFEQYF	TGTGCCAGCAGCTTGGTCGGGTTCGAGCAGTACTTC
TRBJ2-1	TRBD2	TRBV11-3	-	CASSRGLAAPNEQFF	TGTGCCAGCAGCCGTGGACTAGCGGCACCCAATGAGCAGTTCTTC